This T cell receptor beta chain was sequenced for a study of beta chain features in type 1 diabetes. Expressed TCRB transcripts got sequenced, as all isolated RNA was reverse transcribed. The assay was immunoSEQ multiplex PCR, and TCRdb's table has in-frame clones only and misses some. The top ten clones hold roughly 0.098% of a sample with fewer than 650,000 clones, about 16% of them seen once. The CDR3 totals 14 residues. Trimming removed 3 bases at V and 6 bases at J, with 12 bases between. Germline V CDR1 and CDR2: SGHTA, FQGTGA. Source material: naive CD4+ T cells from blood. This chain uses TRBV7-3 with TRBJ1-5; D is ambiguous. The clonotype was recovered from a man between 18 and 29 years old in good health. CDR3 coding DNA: TGTGCCAGCAGCTTGAGCCAAAATGTTCAGCCCCAGCATTTT. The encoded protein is CASSLSQNVQPQHF.